This section outlines one T cell receptor beta chain sequence together with its context. Patients from Seattle were sampled longitudinally, starting during active infection. This sample stems from a study of blood T cell repertoires in COVID-19. The overall study: The study drew acute and convalescent COVID-19 samples from the United States, Italy and Spain.

The germline V gene encodes CDR1 LNHDA and CDR2 SQIVND (reference sequence). The CDR3 is 13 residues long. The germline V and J ends were trimmed by 4 bases and 8 bases, with 14 bases remaining between them. Assay used: immunoSEQ multiplex PCR; TCRdb lists only in-frame clones, some missing. The profile shows fewer than 300,000 clones, 80% to 85% of them singletons. The chain joins TRBV19 to TRBJ1-2; weak D call: TRBD1 (6 bases). Sequenced input: peripheral blood. The TCR originated in an older person with COVID-19, enrolled during active disease. As DNA, the CDR3 is TGTGCCAGTAGTAGTCTCGGCGGGGGCGGCTACACCTTC. It yields the protein CASSSLGGGGYTF.